The present TCR beta chain was sequenced within a study of blood T cell repertoires in COVID-19. The wider study: The study drew acute and convalescent COVID-19 samples from the United States, Italy and Spain. T cells, B-cell-depleted T cells, or PBMCs supplied cDNA or gDNA.

CDR3 length equals 13 residues. Germline V gene lookup returns CDR1 MNHEY and CDR2 SVGAGI. Deletions cut 2 bases from V and 5 bases from J, with 9 bases between. A Seattle source enrolled patients during active infection and followed them longitudinally. Per the study methods: Using reference gene primer amplification, nucleated cell counts were estimated. The table came from immunoSEQ multiplex PCR; TCRdb's copy has only in-frame clones and leaves some out. Clone size and the V and J calls come from that table; the DNA yielded D and trimming. The table includes about 300,000 clones, over 75% detected once.

The source of this sequence is a woman in her twenties or thirties with COVID-19, enrolled during active disease. What was sequenced was peripheral blood. This chain links TRBV6-5 with TRBJ2-5; D possibly corresponds to TRBD1 (5 bases). In nucleotides, the CDR3 is TGTGCCAGCAGTTACGGACACAGGGAGACCCAGTACTTC. Amino acid sequence: CASSYGHRETQYF.